This T cell receptor beta chain appears in the sequencing data of a study of cytomegalovirus exposure and HLA in healthy donors. J gave up 5 bases and V 2 bases, and 7 bases lay outside the gene matches. There are 15 residues in the CDR3. Per germline, CDR1 MDHEN and CDR2 SYDVKM. As to this clone: The antigen remains undetermined.

The PCR had 60 Vbeta and 13 Jbeta primers. Measured with immunoSEQ multiplex PCR; TCRdb has only the in-frame clones, and not every one. Of about 79,000 clones in the sample, roughly 70% were seen once. Overall study findings and caveats: The presence/absence work took it that sequencing depth was about the same across donors. The productive fraction for most TCR beta V segments was about 87% or about 30% in an earlier analysis. In a later analysis, V- and J-gene trimming of beta chains associated with a DCLRE1C missense variant, replicated independently.

The chain joins TRBV28 to TRBJ2-7; 9 nucleotides align to TRBD1. This TCR derives from a man aged 35-49 years in good health and CMV-seropositive. Material for sequencing was PBMCs. CDR3 residues: CASSLPGTGPNEQYF. For the CDR3, the DNA is TGTGCCAGCAGTTTACCGGGGACAGGGCCCAACGAGCAGTACTTC.